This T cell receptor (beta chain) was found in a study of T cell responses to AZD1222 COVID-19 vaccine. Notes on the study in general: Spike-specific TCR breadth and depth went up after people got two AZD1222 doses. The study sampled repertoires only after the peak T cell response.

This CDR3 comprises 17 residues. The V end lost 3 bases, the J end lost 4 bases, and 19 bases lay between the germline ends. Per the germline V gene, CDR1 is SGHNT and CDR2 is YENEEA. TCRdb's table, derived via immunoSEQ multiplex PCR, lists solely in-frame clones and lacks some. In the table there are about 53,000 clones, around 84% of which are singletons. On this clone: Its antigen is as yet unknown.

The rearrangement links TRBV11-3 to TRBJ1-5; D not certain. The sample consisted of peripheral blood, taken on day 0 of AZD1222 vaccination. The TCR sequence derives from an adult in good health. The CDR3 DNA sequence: TGTGCCAGCAGCTTCAATATCCGGTGGCGGATTAATCAGCCCCAGCATTTT. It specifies CASSFNIRWRINQPQHF.